This T cell receptor beta chain was identified during a study of technical replicates of blood from a few donors. V was clipped by 0 bases and J by 5 bases, with 8 bases between them. The CDR3 covers 14 residues. The germline CDR1 and CDR2 sequences are SGHDT and YYEEEE. Clones were sequenced by immunoSEQ multiplex PCR, and TCRdb holds only the in-frame ones, with some missing. Counted here are tens of thousands of clones, 80% to 95% occurring once; the ten biggest clones make up over 0.35%. This sequence joins TRBV5-6 and TRBJ1-4; maybe TRBD1 (6 bases). Input material: T cells isolated from PBMCs. This TCR came from a human donor in good health. The CDR3 spells CASSLGTANEKLFF. The CDR3 DNA reads as TGTGCCAGCAGCTTGGGGACAGCAAATGAAAAACTGTTTTTT.